This T cell receptor (beta chain) originates from a study of T cells in Graves' hyperthyroidism and ophthalmopathy. TCR beta CDR3 region amplification was performed from RNA transcripts. During a first-round RT-PCR of the TCR CDR3, the HTBI primer set was used. One entry per CDR3 protein, called by TCRdb with MiXCR from the multiplex PCR reads. The data contain 250,000 to 400,000 distinct CDR3 sequences, about 13% of them seen just once; the ten biggest clones take up 34%. J was trimmed by 5 bases and V by 1 base; bases with no gene match: 6. Germline V gene lookup returns CDR1 SGHTA and CDR2 FQGNSA. CDR3 length: 18 amino acids.

Sequencing was carried out using blood. The origin of this receptor is a middle-aged woman with Graves' ophthalmopathy. This chain connects TRBV7-2 to TRBJ2-3, with TRBD2 matching 16 bases. In DNA form, the CDR3 reads TGTGCCAGCAGCTTAGTTGGGACTAGCGGGGGGGCCCGAGATACGCAGTATTTT. Translating gives CASSLVGTSGGARDTQYF.